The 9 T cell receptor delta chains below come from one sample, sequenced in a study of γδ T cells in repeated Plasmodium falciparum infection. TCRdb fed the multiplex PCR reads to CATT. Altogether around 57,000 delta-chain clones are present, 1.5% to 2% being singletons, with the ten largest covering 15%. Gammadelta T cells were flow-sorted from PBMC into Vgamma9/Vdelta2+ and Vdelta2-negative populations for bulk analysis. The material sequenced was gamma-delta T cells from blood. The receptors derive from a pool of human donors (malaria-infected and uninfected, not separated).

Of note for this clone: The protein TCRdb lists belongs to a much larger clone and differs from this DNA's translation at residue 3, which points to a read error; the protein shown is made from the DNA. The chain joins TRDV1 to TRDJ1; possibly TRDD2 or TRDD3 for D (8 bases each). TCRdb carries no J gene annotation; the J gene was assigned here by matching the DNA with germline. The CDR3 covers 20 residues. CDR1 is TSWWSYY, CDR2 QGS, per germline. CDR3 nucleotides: TGTGCTCGTGGGGAAATCCTTCCTAAGCACTGGGGGCTCTACACCGATAAACTCATCTTT. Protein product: CARGEILPKHWGLYTDKLIF.

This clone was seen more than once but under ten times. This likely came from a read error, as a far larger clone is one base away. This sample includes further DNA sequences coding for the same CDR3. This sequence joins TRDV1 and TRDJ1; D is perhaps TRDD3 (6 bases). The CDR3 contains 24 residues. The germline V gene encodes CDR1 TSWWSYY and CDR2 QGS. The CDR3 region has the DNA TGTGCTCTCGGGGAACGGTCCTTCTCAAGATCCTGGGCTGGGGCCTCACTAAAAACCGATAAACTCATCTTT. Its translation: CALGERSFSRSWAGASLKTDKLIF.

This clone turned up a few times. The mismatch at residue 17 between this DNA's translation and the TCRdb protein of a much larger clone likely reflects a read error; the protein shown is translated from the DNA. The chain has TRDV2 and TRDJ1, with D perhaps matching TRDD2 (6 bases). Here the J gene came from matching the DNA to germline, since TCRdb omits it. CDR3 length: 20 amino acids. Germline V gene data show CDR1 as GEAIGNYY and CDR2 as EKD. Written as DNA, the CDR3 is TGTGCCTGCAAGCTCTACACTCCTTCCCGGGGACTTATTTACACCGATAGACTCATCTTT. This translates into CACKLYTPSRGLIYTDRLIF.

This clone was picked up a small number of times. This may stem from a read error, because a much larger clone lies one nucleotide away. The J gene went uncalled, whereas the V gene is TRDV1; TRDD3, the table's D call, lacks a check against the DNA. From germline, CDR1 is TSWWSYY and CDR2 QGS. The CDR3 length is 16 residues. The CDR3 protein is CALGELRGIQTDKPIF. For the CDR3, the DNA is TGTGCTCTTGGGGAACTAAGGGGGATACAGACCGATAAACCCATCTTT.

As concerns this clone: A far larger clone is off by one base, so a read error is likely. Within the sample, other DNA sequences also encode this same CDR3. CDR3 nucleotides: TGTGCCTTTTCCGCCTTCCTCCAAAATAGGAGACTGGGAGAGATCACCGATAAACTCATCTTT. Amino acids: CAFSAFLQNRRLGEITDKLIF. This chain joins TRDV3 and TRDJ1; tentative D call: TRDD2 (7 bases). No J gene is reported in TCRdb; it was inferred here by comparing the DNA with germline. V was trimmed by 2 bases and J by 1 base, leaving 35 bases between them. There are 21 residues in the CDR3. Germline V gene lookup returns CDR1 TVYSNPD and CDR2 GDNSRS (reference sequence).

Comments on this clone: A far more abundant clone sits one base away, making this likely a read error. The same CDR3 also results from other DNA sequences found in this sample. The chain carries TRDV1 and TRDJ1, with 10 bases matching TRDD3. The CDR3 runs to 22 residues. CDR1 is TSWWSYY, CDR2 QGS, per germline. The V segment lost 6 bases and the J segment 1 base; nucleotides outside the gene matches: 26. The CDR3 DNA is TGTGCTCTTGGAAACGGGATCCCTACCGGGGGATACGAGTGGTTCCGCACCGATAAACTCATCTTT. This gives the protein CALGNGIPTGGYEWFRTDKLIF.

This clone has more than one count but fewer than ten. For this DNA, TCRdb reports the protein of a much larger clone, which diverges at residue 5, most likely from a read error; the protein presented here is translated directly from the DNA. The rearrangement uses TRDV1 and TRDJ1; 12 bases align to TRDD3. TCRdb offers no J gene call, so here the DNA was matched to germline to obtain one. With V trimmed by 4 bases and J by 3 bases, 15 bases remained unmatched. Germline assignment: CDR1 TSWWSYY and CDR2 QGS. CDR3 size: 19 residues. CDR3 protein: CALGGGTWGIRVFSDKLIF. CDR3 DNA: TGTGCTCTTGGGGGAGGGACCTGGGGGATACGCGTTTTCTCCGATAAACTCATCTTT.

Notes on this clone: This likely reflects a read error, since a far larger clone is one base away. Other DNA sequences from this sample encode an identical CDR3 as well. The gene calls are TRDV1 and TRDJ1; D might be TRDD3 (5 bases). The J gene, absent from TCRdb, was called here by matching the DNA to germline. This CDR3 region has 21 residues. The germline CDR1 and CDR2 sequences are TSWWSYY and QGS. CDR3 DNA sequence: TGCGCTCTTGGGGAACCCCCTTTACACGTACGGGGTACATTATACACCGATAAACTCATCTTT. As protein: CALGEPPLHVRGTLYTDKLIF.

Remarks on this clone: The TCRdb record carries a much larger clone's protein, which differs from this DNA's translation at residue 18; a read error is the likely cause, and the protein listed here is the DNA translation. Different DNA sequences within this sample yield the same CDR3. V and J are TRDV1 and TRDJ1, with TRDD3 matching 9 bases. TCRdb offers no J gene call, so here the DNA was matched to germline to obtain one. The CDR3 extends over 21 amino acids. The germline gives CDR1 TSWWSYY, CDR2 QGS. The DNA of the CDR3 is TGTGCTCTTGGGCTCCTTCCTGACGTACTGGGGGACCAACCTAACACCGATACACTCATCTTT. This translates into CALGLLPDVLGDQPNTDTLIF.